Presented here are 20 T cell receptor beta chains from one specimen sequenced in a study of vaccination and CD4 T cells after COVID-19. Cultured CD4+ T cell DNA underwent sequencing with the Oncomine TCR Beta short-read assay. MiXCR, applied by TCRdb to the PCR reads, yields one record per CDR3 protein. The sample records roughly 20,000 distinct CDR3 sequences, less than 30% being singletons. The sample's treatment: roughly ten-day PBMC culture with coronavirus spike peptide pools or control peptides (ViraFEST assay). Their antigens are not known. Source material: cultured CD4+ T cells from blood. The origin of the receptors is a human donor with COVID-19.

The chain combines TRBV30 with TRBJ1-1; no definite D call. Germline assignment: CDR1 GTSNPN and CDR2 SVGIG (reference sequence). This CDR3 has 12 amino acids. V lost 3 bases and J lost 0, with 5 bases in between. DNA of the CDR3: TGTGCCTGGAGGGGTTTGAACACTGAAGCTTTCTTT. It is translated as CAWRGLNTEAFF. Combining the CDR3 with reference TRBV30 and TRBJ1-1 gives the whole variable domain SQTIHQWPATLVQPVGSPLSLECTVEGTSNPNLYWYRQAAGRGLQLLFYSVGIGQISSEVPQNLSASRPQDRQFILSSKKLLLSDSGFYLCAWRGLNTEAFFGQGTRLTVV.

This sequence joins TRBV7-3 and TRBJ1-1; TRBD1 is a possible D gene (6 bases). Germline V gives CDR1 SGHTA, CDR2 FQGTGA. This CDR3 has 15 residues. Deletions cut 1 base from V and 1 base from J, with 10 bases between. CDR3 amino acids: CASSLKGTPNTEAFF. The DNA of the CDR3 is TGTGCCAGCAGCTTAAAGGGGACACCGAACACTGAAGCTTTCTTT.

This clonotype is medium-sized (0.01 to 0.1%) in the sample. This sequence joins TRBV7-2 and TRBJ2-2, with TRBD1 matching over 7 bases. The germline gives CDR1 SGHTA, CDR2 FQGNSA. The CDR3 consists of 15 residues. Trimming took 5 bases from V and 6 from J; bases not matched to a gene: 9. The CDR3, as DNA: TGTGCCAGCAGCCTTAGTACTACAGGGGCCGGGGAGCTGTTTTTT. It is translated as CASSLSTTGAGELFF.

CDR3 region: CSARDGSAGGADTQYF. The CDR3 DNA reads TGCAGTGCTAGAGATGGGAGTGCGGGGGGAGCAGATACGCAGTATTTT. This sequence joins TRBV20-1 and TRBJ2-3; 8 nucleotides align to TRBD2. J was trimmed by 4 bases and V by 0 bases; bases with no gene match: 9. The germline V gene encodes CDR1 DFQATT and CDR2 SNEGSKA (reference sequence). The CDR3 is 16 residues long.

The gene calls are TRBV11-3 and TRBJ2-1, with D tentatively TRBD1 (6 bases). There are 13 residues in the CDR3. Germline V gene data show CDR1 as SGHNT and CDR2 as YENEEA. V was shortened by 5 bases and J by 8 bases, with 13 bases between the two germline ends. This chain's CDR3 is CASSATGFYEQFF. Here the CDR3 DNA reads TGTGCCAGCAGCGCAACAGGGTTCTATGAGCAGTTCTTC.

This sequence joins TRBV20-1 and TRBJ1-4; no definite D call. V was clipped by 5 bases and J by 1 base, with 8 bases between them. Germline lookup yields CDR1 DFQATT and CDR2 SNEGSKA (reference sequence). The CDR3 is made up of 13 amino acids. The CDR3, as DNA: TGCAGTGCTCCTTTAAGAACTAATGAAAAACTGTTTTTT. It specifies CSAPLRTNEKLFF.

The table lists this clonotype with a few counts. V usage is TRBV20-1 and J usage is TRBJ2-1, with TRBD2 matching 8 bases. Germline CDR1 is DFQATT and CDR2 is SNEGSKA (reference sequence). This CDR3 spans 18 amino acids. V shed 0 bases, J shed 2 bases, and the junction held 12 bases outside the gene matches. The CDR3 DNA reads as TGCAGTGCTAGAGATTGGGGGCTGAGCGGGGGTCCCTACAATGAGCAGTTCTTC. Translating it yields CSARDWGLSGGPYNEQFF.

The chain employs TRBV19 and TRBJ2-1; D is undetermined. CDR1 LNHDA and CDR2 SQIVND come from the germline V gene (reference sequence). The CDR3 runs to 11 residues. Between the trimmed V and J ends, which lost 7 bases and 7 bases, there was a span of 8 bases. The CDR3 loop reads CASMIANEQFF. DNA for the CDR3: TGTGCCAGTATGATCGCGAATGAGCAGTTCTTC.

The chain joins TRBV12-3 or TRBV12-4 to TRBJ1-2; D might be TRBD1 (5 bases). Trimming pared 5 bases from V and 4 bases from J, leaving 20 bases between. This CDR3 contains 16 residues. The CDR3 DNA reads as TGTGCCAGCAGTCCTGGGACGACCTTTGACTCCTATGGCTACACCTTC. This translates into CASSPGTTFDSYGYTF.

The V and J genes are TRBV20-1 and TRBJ2-3; D remains ambiguous. In germline, CDR1 is DFQATT, CDR2 SNEGSKA (reference sequence). The CDR3 consists of 14 residues. Trimming took 5 bases from V and 2 from J, leaving 14 bases between them. The CDR3 DNA reads TGCAGTGCTGGACCCGGACGATACACAGATACGCAGTATTTT. This sequence encodes CSAGPGRYTDTQYF.

The V call is TRBV6-5, the J call TRBJ2-7; D ambiguous. The CDR3 spans 17 residues. V lost 2 bases to trimming and J lost 2 bases, with 19 bases between them. CDR1 and CDR2 (germline): MNHEY, SVGAGI. The CDR3 loop is CASSYRSSASLPYEQYF. CDR3 nucleotides: TGTGCCAGCAGTTACCGCTCTTCGGCTAGTCTCCCCTACGAGCAGTACTTC.

The chain combines TRBV6-5 with TRBJ2-7; TRBD1 aligns across 8 bases. CDR1 MNHEY and CDR2 SVGAGI come from the germline V gene. The CDR3 totals 17 residues. The V segment lost 2 bases and the J segment 0 bases; nucleotides outside the gene matches: 9. Written as DNA, the CDR3 is TGTGCCAGCAGTTACAAAGGAAGGACAGGGAACTCCTACGAGCAGTACTTC. Its protein product is CASSYKGRTGNSYEQYF.

This chain connects TRBV20-1 to TRBJ1-2; 7 nucleotides line up with TRBD1. This CDR3 region has 14 residues. V was clipped by 3 bases and J by 6 bases; unmatched bases: 10. Germline V CDR1 and CDR2: DFQATT, SNEGSKA (reference sequence). In DNA form, the CDR3 reads TGCAGTGCTAGCAAAGGACAGGTGATCGATGGCTACACCTTC. The encoded protein is CSASKGQVIDGYTF.

This chain joins TRBV6-1 and TRBJ1-1; weak D call: TRBD1 (5 bases). Per germline, CDR1 MNHNS and CDR2 SASEGT. The CDR3 totals 13 residues. Between the trimmed V and J ends, which lost 10 bases and 3 bases, there was a span of 15 bases. The CDR3, as DNA: TGTGCCACCACTCTTCGGGGGTACACTGAAGCTTTCTTT. It encodes CATTLRGYTEAFF.

J is TRBJ2-7 and V is TRBV6-1, with 9 bases matching TRBD1. The germline V gene encodes CDR1 MNHNS and CDR2 SASEGT. This CDR3 has 14 residues. The V and J ends lost 6 bases and 0 bases, in that order; junction bases with no gene match: 3. The CDR3 region has the DNA TGTGCCAGCAGGACGGGACAGGGCTCCTACGAGCAGTACTTC. It yields the protein CASRTGQGSYEQYF.

CDR3 protein: CSARGTSGNYEQYF. The CDR3 DNA sequence: TGCAGTGCTAGGGGGACTAGCGGGAACTACGAGCAGTACTTC. This rearrangement joins TRBV20-1 to TRBJ2-7; 13 nucleotides align to TRBD2. After removal of 3 bases from V and 3 bases from J, the junction contained 2 bases not matched to a gene. CDR1 is DFQATT, CDR2 SNEGSKA, per germline (reference sequence). CDR3 length: 14 residues.

This clonotype was seen once. The V and J genes are TRBV24-1 and TRBJ2-1; TRBD1 might be the D (6 bases). This CDR3 region has 19 residues. Germline V CDR1 and CDR2: KGHDR, SFDVKD. V was clipped by 4 bases and J by 4 bases, with 25 bases between them. The CDR3 sequence: CATSDARGAIRGGYNEQFF. CDR3 DNA sequence: TGTGCCACCAGTGACGCCAGGGGTGCTATCAGAGGAGGATACAATGAGCAGTTCTTC.

This clonotype occurred a few times. The CDR3 sequence is CASCRDTGELFF. The CDR3 coding sequence is TGTGCCAGCTGTCGGGACACCGGGGAGCTGTTTTTT. J is TRBJ2-2 and V is TRBV6-1; D ambiguous. The CDR3 loop spans 12 amino acids. V was clipped by 8 bases and J by 3 bases, with 7 bases between them. Germline V CDR1 and CDR2: MNHNS, SASEGT.

This clonotype turned up a few times. This chain joins TRBV30 and TRBJ1-2; the D is unclear. V lost 8 bases and J 7 bases, leaving 8 bases between the germline ends. From germline, CDR1 is GTSNPN and CDR2 SVGIG (reference sequence). The CDR3 totals 9 residues. CDR3: CAQEPGYTF. CDR3 DNA: TGTGCCCAGGAACCTGGCTACACCTTC.

This clonotype appeared a few times. The rearrangement joins TRBV28 to TRBJ2-5; unclear D gene. CDR1 is MDHEN, CDR2 SYDVKM, per germline. V lost 4 bases to trimming and J lost 1 base, with 4 bases between them. There are 12 residues in the CDR3. The CDR3 protein is CASSSPQETQYF. The CDR3 bases are TGTGCCAGCAGTTCCCCCCAAGAGACCCAGTACTTC.